The 3 T cell receptor beta chains below were found in one sample sequenced in a study of Graves' ophthalmopathy and Graves' hyperthyroidism. Amplified TCR beta CDR3 regions were obtained using RNA transcripts as template. RT-PCR in the first round used HTBI primers; a second-round multiplex PCR followed. Each CDR3 protein gets one entry after TCRdb re-called the multiplex PCR reads with MiXCR. The sample contains about 740,000 distinct CDR3 sequences, around 40% of which appear only once. The sequenced material came from peripheral blood. Receptors originate from an adult man with Graves' ophthalmopathy.

This clonotype came up many times. The chain employs TRBV14 and TRBJ2-2; D not resolved. This CDR3 is 14 amino acids long. V was trimmed by 1 base and J by 1 base, leaving 4 bases between them. The germline V gene encodes CDR1 SGHDN and CDR2 FVKESK. CDR3 in DNA: TGTGCCAGCAGCCAAGGTGTGAACACCGGGGAGCTGTTTTTT. Amino acid sequence: CASSQGVNTGELFF.

The chain couples TRBV29-1 to TRBJ2-3, with 10 bases matching TRBD1. Germline V gene data show CDR1 as SQVTM and CDR2 as ANQGSEA. There are 15 residues in the CDR3. The V gene end was trimmed by 6 bases and the J gene end by 3 bases; junction bases not matched to a gene: 9. The CDR3 protein is CSVIGQGESTDTQYF. The CDR3 DNA sequence: TGCAGCGTGATAGGACAGGGGGAAAGTACAGATACGCAGTATTTT.

The chain joins TRBV24-1 to TRBJ1-5; D possibly corresponds to TRBD1 (5 bases). With 11 bases removed from V and 0 bases from J, the gap between germline ends came to 16 bases. This CDR3 is 15 amino acids long. Germline CDR1 KGHDR, CDR2 SFDVKD. CDR3 amino acids: CAIKHRDASNQPQHF. The CDR3 DNA reads as TGTGCCATCAAACATCGGGACGCTAGCAATCAGCCCCAGCATTTT.